The next 30 T cell receptor beta chains were all read from a single sample in a study of blood T cells in healthy people across ages. Primers used in a second PCR of roughly 6 to 12 cycles were a sample-barcoded 5' primer and a J-beta primer mix. TCRdb used MiXCR to reprocess the 5' RACE reads, holding one entry per CDR3 protein. The repertoire has 2 million or so distinct CDR3 sequences, around 50% of them found once; the top ten carry 2.1%. The sample consisted of blood. Receptor source: a woman between 40 and 55 years old in good health.

V usage is TRBV7-8 and J usage is TRBJ2-4; weak D call: TRBD2 (6 bases). The ends were cut back, 1 base at V and 2 bases at J, with 18 bases in the middle. The CDR3 covers 18 residues. In germline, CDR1 is SGHVS, CDR2 FQNEAQ. CDR3 loop: CASSLVGSTNPSKNIQYF. DNA for the CDR3: TGTGCCAGCAGCTTAGTCGGGAGCACAAACCCATCCAAAAACATTCAGTACTTC.

This clonotype appeared a few times. The V and J genes are TRBV7-2 and TRBJ2-1; 13 bases agree with TRBD2. V trimming: 1 base; J trimming: 9 bases; junction bases outside the gene matches: 3. Germline CDR1 SGHTA, CDR2 FQGNSA. The CDR3 has 15 residues. This CDR3 is CASSLGGLAGFEQFF. As DNA, the CDR3 is TGTGCCAGCAGCTTAGGGGGACTAGCGGGGTTTGAGCAGTTCTTC.

The gene calls are TRBV29-1 and TRBJ1-2; 9 bases fit TRBD1. Germline trimming cut 3 bases from V and 8 bases from J; bases unmatched to any gene: 10. This CDR3 contains 14 residues. Germline-derived CDR1 and CDR2 are SQVTM and ANQGSEA. Here the CDR3 reads CSVDLKTGGSGYTF. CDR3 DNA: TGCAGCGTTGATTTGAAGACAGGGGGGAGCGGCTACACCTTC.

This chain links TRBV6-1 with TRBJ2-1; TRBD2 matches 7 bases. The CDR3 runs 15 residues. Germline CDR1 reads MNHNS; CDR2 reads SASEGT. V trimming: 6 bases; J trimming: 10 bases; junction bases outside the gene matches: 15. The CDR3 bases are TGTGCCAGCAGACGAATCGCGGGGGTGATGAAAGAGCAGTTCTTC. Its protein product is CASRRIAGVMKEQFF.

The chain employs TRBV5-6 and TRBJ2-6; D is uncertain. The CDR3 spans 15 residues. Deletions cut 2 bases from V and 6 bases from J, with 12 bases between. Germline loops: CDR1 SGHDT, CDR2 YYEEEE. The CDR3 bases are TGTGCCAGCAGCTTCCTATCTCCTTCGGCCAACGTCCTGACTTTC. This encodes CASSFLSPSANVLTF.

The chain couples TRBV13 to TRBJ1-1, with D unresolved. From germline, CDR1 is PRHDT and CDR2 FYEKMQ (reference sequence). The CDR3 covers 15 residues. V lost 2 bases and J lost 4, with 14 bases in between. Here the CDR3 reads CASSLTRRPGTEAFF. The CDR3 coding sequence is TGTGCCAGCAGCTTAACCCGGAGGCCGGGCACTGAAGCTTTCTTT. Looking up the rest from reference TRBV13 and TRBJ1-1 gives the full variable domain: AAGVIQSPRHLIKEKRETATLKCYPIPRHDTVYWYQQGPGQDPQFLISFYEKMQSDKGSIPDRFSAQQFSDYHSELNMSSLELGDSALYFCASSLTRRPGTEAFFGQGTRLTVV.

In its sample, this clonotype was seen a few times. V usage is TRBV3-1 and J usage is TRBJ2-5, with 7 nucleotides matching TRBD1. CDR3 length: 14 residues. Germline V gene data show CDR1 as LGHDT and CDR2 as YNNKEL (reference sequence). The ends lost 7 bases at V and 2 bases at J; junction bases unmatched: 7. CDR3 residues: CASTTGQRQETQYF. DNA for the CDR3: TGTGCCAGCACCACGGGACAGCGTCAAGAGACCCAGTACTTC.

This chain joins TRBV20-1 and TRBJ1-2; no clear D. Trimming shortened V by 6 bases and J by 5 bases, and 10 bases separated the two germline ends. CDR3 length: 11 amino acids. Germline values: CDR1 DFQATT, CDR2 SNEGSKA (reference sequence). The CDR3 protein is CSATEVYGYTF. In nucleotides, the CDR3 is TGCAGTGCCACAGAGGTGTATGGCTACACCTTC.

This clonotype was counted only a few times. V gene TRBV6-2 or TRBV6-3 combines with J gene TRBJ2-7, with TRBD1 identical over 8 bases. V lost 7 bases to trimming and J lost 7 bases; unmatched junction nucleotides: 21. The CDR3 is 17 residues long. Germline V lookup: CDR1 MNHEY, CDR2 SVGEGT. CDR3 residues: CASTPTSDRVAYNEQYF. DNA for the CDR3: TGTGCCAGCACCCCTACTTCGGACAGGGTGGCCTACAATGAGCAGTACTTC.

This clonotype was picked up a small number of times. The chain recombines TRBV29-1 with TRBJ2-7; no clear D. Germline-derived CDR1 and CDR2 are SQVTM and ANQGSEA. Trimming pared 4 bases from V and 3 bases from J, leaving 4 bases between. This CDR3 comprises 10 residues. The CDR3 loop reads CSVGGYEQYF. CDR3 bases: TGCAGCGTTGGTGGCTACGAGCAGTACTTC.

In DNA form, the CDR3 reads TGCAGTGCCCCGGGGCGGGGAAACGAGCAGTACTTC. Translating gives CSAPGRGNEQYF. The chain links TRBV20-1 to TRBJ2-7; possibly TRBD2 for D (6 bases). Germline V gene lookup returns CDR1 DFQATT and CDR2 SNEGSKA (reference sequence). The CDR3 spans 12 residues. Trimming stripped 6 bases from V and 5 bases from J, with 14 bases between.

This chain connects TRBV6-5 to TRBJ2-7; the D is unclear. The germline V and J ends were trimmed by 0 bases and 5 bases, with 11 bases remaining between them. This CDR3 is built from 14 residues. Germline-derived CDR1 and CDR2 are MNHEY and SVGAGI. The CDR3 region has the DNA TGTGCCAGCAGTTACTCCGGCGGCCACGACGAGCAGTACTTC. Translated, it gives CASSYSGGHDEQYF.

The V call is TRBV10-3, the J call TRBJ2-3; weak D call: TRBD2 (5 bases). The germline gives CDR1 ENHRY, CDR2 SYGVKD. This CDR3 is built from 14 residues. V gave up 4 bases and J gave up 3 bases, with 11 bases separating them. The CDR3 reads CAISVGVGTDTQYF. CDR3 in DNA: TGTGCCATCAGTGTCGGGGTCGGTACAGATACGCAGTATTTT.

The sample holds a few counts of this clonotype. The chain links TRBV27 to TRBJ2-1, with D tentatively TRBD1 (6 bases). The CDR3 spans 14 residues. The V gene lost 2 bases and the J gene lost 7 bases, with 12 bases spanning the gap. Germline V gene sequence: CDR1 MNHEY, CDR2 SMNVEV (reference sequence). In nucleotides, the CDR3 is TGTGCCAGCAGTTTAATCCAGGGGAGAAATGAGCAGTTCTTC. Amino acids: CASSLIQGRNEQFF.

CDR3 bases: TGCGCCAGCAGCCACGACCGGGACTACCCTCCAGATACGCAGTATTTT. Its translation: CASSHDRDYPPDTQYF. V and J are TRBV4-1 and TRBJ2-3; 7 bases are shared with TRBD2. Germline V gene sequence: CDR1 MGHRA, CDR2 YSYEKL. J gave up 4 bases and V 3 bases, and 10 bases lay outside the gene matches. This CDR3 is built from 16 residues.

This clonotype was observed once. Sequence at one end of the junction differs from germline and may be a read error. The rearrangement links TRBV6-2 or TRBV6-3 to TRBJ2-1; D perhaps matches TRBD2 (5 bases). CDR1 and CDR2 (germline): MNHEY, SVGEGT. This CDR3 spans 15 amino acids. CDR3 coding DNA: TGTGCCAGCAGCTTACGTGGAGGCTCCTACAATAAGCAGTTCTTC. Protein sequence: CASSLRGGSYNKQFF.

This clonotype was detected only a few times. This chain connects TRBV9 to TRBJ1-2; D not resolved. CDR3 length: 15 residues. CDR1 and CDR2 (germline): SGDLS, YYNGEE. Between the trimmed V and J ends, which lost 0 bases and 0 bases, there was a span of 9 bases. The CDR3 sequence: CASSVAITPNYGYTF. The CDR3 DNA follows: TGTGCCAGCAGCGTAGCTATCACCCCTAACTATGGCTACACCTTC.

The V gene is TRBV20-1, the J gene TRBJ2-3; 8 bases are shared with TRBD1. This CDR3 spans 13 amino acids. Germline V lookup: CDR1 DFQATT, CDR2 SNEGSKA (reference sequence). V was pared by 5 bases and J by 5 bases, with 6 bases of the junction left unmatched. In DNA form, the CDR3 reads TGCAGTGCTGGACAGGGTCGGGGAGATACGCAGTATTTT. Protein: CSAGQGRGDTQYF.

The V gene is TRBV27, the J gene TRBJ2-7; 14 nucleotides match TRBD2. The DNA end favors TRBJ2-5, so the J call may be wrong. CDR1 is MNHEY, CDR2 SMNVEV, per germline (reference sequence). The CDR3 spans 18 residues. CDR3 region: CASSLSGLAGGVGETQYF. CDR3 nucleotide sequence: TGTGCCAGCAGTTTATCTGGACTAGCGGGGGGAGTTGGCGAGACCCAGTACTTC.

The gene calls are TRBV15 and TRBJ1-5, with no clear D. This CDR3 is 13 amino acids long. The germline gives CDR1 LNHNV, CDR2 YYDKDF (reference sequence). Trimming removed 4 bases from V and 4 bases from J, with 8 bases in between. The CDR3 sequence: CATSKGPNQPQHF. The CDR3 bases are TGTGCCACCAGCAAAGGCCCAAATCAGCCCCAGCATTTT.

The chain couples TRBV11-1 to TRBJ2-4; maybe TRBD1 (6 bases). The CDR3 runs 19 residues. CDR1 SGHAT and CDR2 FQDESV come from the germline V gene (reference sequence). The V end lost 0 bases, the J end lost 2 bases, and 20 bases lay between the germline ends. CDR3 in amino acids: CASSLAGVAGVRTKNIQYF. The CDR3 DNA reads as TGTGCCAGCAGCTTAGCGGGGGTCGCAGGGGTCAGAACCAAAAACATTCAGTACTTC.

This chain connects TRBV13 to TRBJ1-1; the match to TRBD1 covers 9 bases. Germline-derived CDR1 and CDR2 are PRHDT and FYEKMQ (reference sequence). The V gene end was trimmed by 5 bases and the J gene end by 4 bases; junction bases not matched to a gene: 14. The CDR3 is 17 residues long. The CDR3 DNA follows: TGTGCCAGCAGCGAATACAGGGGGCACGAAGTTAGCACTGAAGCTTTCTTT. Its translation: CASSEYRGHEVSTEAFF.

The CDR3: CASTHGGPTNEKLFF. The CDR3 region has the DNA TGTGCCAGCACCCACGGCGGCCCAACTAATGAAAAACTGTTTTTT. The chain couples TRBV6-2 or TRBV6-3 to TRBJ1-4; no clear D gene. Germline values: CDR1 MNHEY, CDR2 SVGEGT. Between the trimmed V and J ends, which lost 7 bases and 0 bases, there was a span of 12 bases. This CDR3 is built from 15 residues.

This clonotype was counted only a few times. The V gene is TRBV27, the J gene TRBJ1-2, with 8 bases matching TRBD1. With 2 bases clipped from V and 0 bases from J, the junction kept 2 bases outside the gene matches. Germline V gives CDR1 MNHEY, CDR2 SMNVEV (reference sequence). The CDR3 extends over 15 amino acids. Written as DNA, the CDR3 is TGTGCCAGCAGTTTAAGGGGACAGGCTAACTATGGCTACACCTTC. Translation gives CASSLRGQANYGYTF.

This clonotype showed up just a few times. The genes are TRBV15 and TRBJ2-7; D unresolved. This CDR3 has 16 amino acids. CDR1 and CDR2 from the germline V gene are LNHNV and YYDKDF (reference sequence). The germline V and J ends were trimmed by 0 bases and 0 bases, with 12 bases remaining between them. The CDR3 DNA is TGTGCCACCAGCAGAGATGACCGTCGCTTCTCCTACGAGCAGTACTTC. Its protein is CATSRDDRRFSYEQYF. Together with reference TRBV15 and TRBJ2-7, the CDR3 gives the full variable domain: DAMVIQNPRYQVTQFGKPVTLSCSQTLNHNVMYWYQQKSSQAPKLLFHYYDKDFNNEADTPDNFQSRRPNTSFCFLDIRSPGLGDTAMYLCATSRDDRRFSYEQYFGPGTRLTVT.

This clonotype was seen more than once but under ten times. A junction boundary mismatches the germline segment, possibly from a read error. The rearrangement joins TRBV12-3 or TRBV12-4 to TRBJ2-7; D might be TRBD1 or TRBD2, each matching 5 bases. The CDR3 is made up of 15 amino acids. In DNA, the CDR3 is TGTGCCAGCAGTTTGGCCGGGACCCAAGGGTACGGGCAGTACTTC. It is translated as CASSLAGTQGYGQYF.

The chain recombines TRBV7-2 with TRBJ2-1; D might be TRBD1 (6 bases). Trimming took off 4 bases at V and 6 bases at J, with 10 bases between the two ends. This CDR3 spans 13 amino acids. The germline V gene has CDR1 SGHTA and CDR2 FQGNSA. CDR3 in DNA: TGTGCCAGCAGCTACAACAGGGCCAATGAGCAGTTCTTC. This gives the protein CASSYNRANEQFF.

In DNA form, the CDR3 reads TGCGCCAGCAGCTTGGACGGTGAACGGCACACAGATACGCAGTATTTT. Translation gives CASSLDGERHTDTQYF. The rearrangement uses TRBV5-1 and TRBJ2-3; no definite D call. The CDR3 runs 16 residues. The germline V gene has CDR1 SGHRS and CDR2 YFSETQ. The V and J ends lost 0 bases and 2 bases respectively, with 13 bases between them.

V usage is TRBV6-5 and J usage is TRBJ1-2; 7 bases agree with TRBD1. V gave up 5 bases and J gave up 6 bases; unmatched junction bases: 3. Germline values: CDR1 MNHEY, CDR2 SVGAGI. The CDR3 has 12 residues. This CDR3 reads CASSHRGHGYTF. The CDR3 DNA sequence: TGTGCCAGCAGTCACAGGGGACATGGCTACACCTTC.

This sequence joins TRBV12-3 or TRBV12-4 and TRBJ2-1; TRBD1 might be the D (7 bases). The V end lost 6 bases, the J end lost 3 bases, and 18 bases lay between the germline ends. The CDR3 runs 16 residues. The CDR3 loop reads CASSPRGRGLYNEQFF. CDR3 DNA sequence: TGTGCCAGCAGCCCTAGGGGGCGGGGACTCTACAATGAGCAGTTCTTC.